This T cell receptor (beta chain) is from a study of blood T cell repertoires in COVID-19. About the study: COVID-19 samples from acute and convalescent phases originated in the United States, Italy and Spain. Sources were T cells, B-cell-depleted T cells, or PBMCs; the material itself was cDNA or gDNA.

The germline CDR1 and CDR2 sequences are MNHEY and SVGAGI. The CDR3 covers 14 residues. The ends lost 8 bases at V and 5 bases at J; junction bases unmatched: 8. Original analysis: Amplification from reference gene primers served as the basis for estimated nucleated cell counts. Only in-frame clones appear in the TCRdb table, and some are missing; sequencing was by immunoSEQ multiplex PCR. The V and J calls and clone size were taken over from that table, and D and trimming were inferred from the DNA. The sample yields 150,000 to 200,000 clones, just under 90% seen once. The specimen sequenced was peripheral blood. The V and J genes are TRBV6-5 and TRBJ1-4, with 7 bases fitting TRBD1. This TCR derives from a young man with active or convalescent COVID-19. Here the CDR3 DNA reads TGTGCCAGCCGACAGGGATGGGAGAATGAAAAACTGTTTTTT. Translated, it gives CASRQGWENEKLFF.